Following are 23 T cell receptor beta chains from one sample sequenced in a study of radiotherapy plus CTLA-4 blockade in lung cancer. Profiling relied on immunoSEQ multiplex PCR, and the TCRdb table lists in-frame clones only, not all of them. The sample has about 51,000 clones, about 76% seen once. The input for sequencing was peripheral blood, taken from a patient treated with radiotherapy plus ipilimumab. The origin of the receptors is a human donor with non-small cell lung cancer who had a complete response to radiotherapy plus ipilimumab.

The chain uses TRBV11-3 and TRBJ1-5; D might be TRBD1 (5 bases). Looked up from germline, CDR1 is SGHNT and CDR2 is YENEEA. Trimming took 5 bases from V and 6 from J, leaving 14 bases between them. The CDR3 is made up of 14 amino acids. The CDR3 here is CASSHSGQGQPQHF. The CDR3 coding sequence is TGTGCCAGCAGCCACAGCGGGCAGGGTCAGCCCCAGCATTTT.

The chain is built from TRBV29-1 and TRBJ2-2; no reliable D call. This CDR3 contains 14 residues. The V and J ends lost 5 bases and 7 bases respectively, with 17 bases between them. The germline CDR1 and CDR2 sequences are SQVTM and ANQGSEA. The CDR3 DNA sequence: TGCAGCGTTCAGTGGTACAGCATGGTCGGGGAGCTGTTTTTT. Protein product: CSVQWYSMVGELFF.

The V call is TRBV9, the J call TRBJ2-1, with TRBD2 as a possible D gene (7 bases). V was cut by 4 bases and J by 1 base, with 18 bases left in between. This CDR3 is 17 amino acids long. Per the germline V gene, CDR1 is SGDLS and CDR2 is YYNGEE. CDR3: CASSLEGGPPSYNEQFF. The CDR3 bases are TGTGCCAGCAGCCTAGAGGGGGGGCCACCTTCCTACAATGAGCAGTTCTTC. The whole variable domain, filled in from reference TRBV9 and TRBJ2-1, reads DSGVTQTPKHLITATGQRVTLRCSPRSGDLSVYWYQQSLDQGLQFLIQYYNGEERAKGNILERFSAQQFPDLHSELNLSSLELGDSALYFCASSLEGGPPSYNEQFFGPGTRLTVL.

CDR3 region: CASSFIAGGYEQYV. In DNA, the CDR3 is TGTGCCAGCAGTTTCATAGCGGGGGGTTACGAGCAGTACGTC. V is TRBV6-6 and J is TRBJ2-7; TRBD2 matches at 10 bases. The germline gives CDR1 MNHNY, CDR2 SVGAGI (reference sequence). J lost 4 bases, V lost 4 bases, and 4 bases had no gene match. CDR3 size: 14 residues.

This clone has only a few counts. The V call is TRBV27, the J call TRBJ2-3; D is perhaps TRBD1 (6 bases). The V gene lost 5 bases and the J gene lost 9 bases, with 12 bases spanning the gap. In germline, CDR1 is MNHEY, CDR2 SMNVEV (reference sequence). This CDR3 comprises 12 residues. The CDR3 nucleotides read TGTGCCAGCAGTCGACAGGATCAAACGCAGTATTTT. Amino acids: CASSRQDQTQYF.

There are a few counts of this clone. V and J are TRBV6-1 and TRBJ1-3, with D possibly matching TRBD1 (5 bases). Germline CDR1 reads MNHNS; CDR2 reads SASEGT. The CDR3 loop spans 15 amino acids. The V end was cut by 5 bases, the J end by 2 bases, with 13 bases between. CDR3 DNA: TGTGCCAGCAGTTCCAGGGTCGATACTGGAAACACCATATATTTT. Amino acids: CASSSRVDTGNTIYF.

The genes are TRBV7-2 and TRBJ1-2; the match to TRBD1 covers 8 bases. J lost 5 bases, V lost 5 bases, and 10 bases had no gene match. The CDR3 has 15 residues. CDR1 and CDR2 (germline): SGHTA, FQGNSA. In nucleotides, the CDR3 is TGTGCCAGCAGCCTAACAGGGGGTAACGGGTATGGCTACACCTTC. This encodes CASSLTGGNGYGYTF.

The chain employs TRBV30 and TRBJ1-2, with D tentatively TRBD1 (5 bases). V dropped 3 bases and J dropped 2 bases, with 7 bases sitting between them. Germline loops: CDR1 GTSNPN, CDR2 SVGIG (reference sequence). The CDR3 covers 12 residues. Written as DNA, the CDR3 is TGTGCCTGGAGCCCAGGGAACTATGGCTACACCTTC. Translating gives CAWSPGNYGYTF.

In regard to this clone: Additional DNA sequences in this sample encode the identical CDR3. This sequence joins TRBV29-1 and TRBJ2-3, with a possible D match to TRBD2 (6 bases). The germline V gene has CDR1 SQVTM and CDR2 ANQGSEA. The ends were cut back, 5 bases at V and 2 bases at J, with 14 bases in the middle. The CDR3 extends over 14 amino acids. The DNA for the CDR3 is TGCAGCGTTCGGGGGTTTTCCTCCACAGATACGCAGTATTTT. As protein: CSVRGFSSTDTQYF.

The rearrangement uses TRBV18 and TRBJ2-5; TRBD1 agrees at 7 bases. After removal of 0 bases from V and 11 bases from J, the junction contained 15 bases not matched to a gene. The CDR3 spans 16 residues. CDR1 is KGHSH and CDR2 is LQKENI in the germline V gene. CDR3 region: CASSPPEAGGREKQYF. In nucleotides, the CDR3 is TGTGCCAGCTCACCACCGGAAGCAGGGGGAAGAGAGAAGCAGTACTTC. Variable domain in full (rest from reference TRBV18 and TRBJ2-5): NAGVMQNPRHLVRRRGQEARLRCSPMKGHSHVYWYRQLPEEGLKFMVYLQKENIIDESGMPKERFSAEFPKEGPSILRIQQVVRGDSAAYFCASSPPEAGGREKQYFGPGTRLLVL.

V and J are TRBV7-9 and TRBJ2-3, with D tentatively TRBD1 (5 bases). Germline V gene sequence: CDR1 SEHNR, CDR2 FQNEAQ (reference sequence). V lost 5 bases to trimming and J lost 0 bases, with 15 bases between them. The CDR3 runs 16 residues. CDR3 in amino acids: CASSPLQAASTDTQYF. DNA for the CDR3: TGTGCCAGCAGCCCCCTACAGGCCGCGAGCACAGATACGCAGTATTTT.

This sequence joins TRBV2 and TRBJ2-1; the D gene is possibly TRBD2 (6 bases). V lost 1 base and J 8 bases, leaving 24 bases between the germline ends. This CDR3 region has 18 residues. Germline values: CDR1 SNHLY, CDR2 FYNNEI. The CDR3 region is CASSEGGGGYTFSYEQFF. CDR3 DNA: TGTGCCAGCAGTGAAGGAGGTGGGGGGTACACCTTTAGTTATGAGCAGTTCTTC.

The CDR3 nucleotides are TGTGCCAGCAGTTCTGGACAGCAAGTATGGGAGACCCAGTACTTC. It is translated as CASSSGQQVWETQYF. The genes are TRBV27 and TRBJ2-5; maybe TRBD1 (6 bases). V shed 4 bases and J shed 5 bases, with 17 bases lying between them. The CDR3 sequence is 15 residues long. Germline assignment: CDR1 MNHEY and CDR2 SMNVEV (reference sequence).

This clone was recorded once. This chain links TRBV7-9 with TRBJ2-3, with D perhaps matching TRBD2 (5 bases). The CDR3 length is 15 residues. V gave up 6 bases and J gave up 1 base, with 14 bases separating them. Per germline, CDR1 SEHNR and CDR2 FQNEAQ (reference sequence). The CDR3 loop is CASSPRGYGTDTQYF. CDR3 DNA: TGTGCCAGCAGTCCTCGGGGATACGGCACAGATACGCAGTATTTT.

As DNA, the CDR3 is TGTGCCAGCAGTTTCCCGGGACTAGCAAATGAGCAGTTCTTC. Translating gives CASSFPGLANEQFF. The gene calls are TRBV6-5 and TRBJ2-1; 9 nucleotides line up with TRBD2. After removal of 4 bases from V and 7 bases from J, the junction contained 5 bases not matched to a gene. Germline-derived CDR1 and CDR2 are MNHEY and SVGAGI. This CDR3 contains 14 residues.

This sequence joins TRBV2 and TRBJ2-4; 7 nucleotides match TRBD2. V lost 1 base, J lost 6 bases, and 6 bases stayed unmatched. CDR3 length: 15 amino acids. CDR1 is SNHLY and CDR2 is FYNNEI in the germline V gene. CDR3: CASSEEGTGGNIQYF. The DNA of the CDR3 is TGTGCCAGCAGTGAAGAAGGCACGGGGGGAAACATTCAGTACTTC.

This clone was found a few times. The CDR3 loop is CASSPRTGLDYGYTF. In DNA form, the CDR3 reads TGTGCCAGCAGCCCTCGGACAGGGTTGGACTATGGCTACACCTTC. The rearrangement joins TRBV14 to TRBJ1-2, with 8 bases matching TRBD1. CDR3 length: 15 residues. Germline V CDR1 and CDR2: SGHDN, FVKESK. The V and J ends lost 4 bases and 3 bases, in that order; junction bases with no gene match: 7.

The rearrangement joins TRBV15 to TRBJ2-1; 9 bases match TRBD1. Germline trimming cut 1 base from V and 5 bases from J; bases unmatched to any gene: 3. Germline CDR1 is LNHNV and CDR2 is YYDKDF (reference sequence). There are 15 residues in the CDR3. CDR3 in DNA: TGTGCCACCAGCAGAGCGGGGACAGGGAACAATGAGCAGTTCTTC. It is translated as CATSRAGTGNNEQFF.

This clone was recorded a few times. This rearrangement joins TRBV4-3 to TRBJ1-1; 8 bases agree with TRBD1. Losses at the gene ends were 1 base for V and 3 bases for J; bases not matched to a gene: 7. The CDR3 consists of 16 residues. The germline V gene has CDR1 LGHNA and CDR2 YSLEER. The CDR3 reads CASSQARQGMDTEAFF. The CDR3 DNA follows: TGCGCCAGCAGCCAAGCTCGACAGGGGATGGACACTGAAGCTTTCTTT.

This chain connects TRBV7-8 to TRBJ1-3, with 9 positions matching TRBD1. This CDR3 spans 16 amino acids. Germline CDR1 SGHVS, CDR2 FQNEAQ. V was pared by 7 bases and J by 1 base, with 8 bases of the junction left unmatched. CDR3 in DNA: TGTGCCAGCACAGTTCAAGGGACAGGGTCTGGAAACACCATATATTTT. Translating it yields CASTVQGTGSGNTIYF.

The chain's CDR3 is CASSLPGTDTQYF. For the CDR3, the DNA is TGTGCCAGCAGTTTACCGGGGACAGATACGCAGTATTTT. The rearrangement links TRBV27 to TRBJ2-3; D is possibly TRBD2 (5 bases). V lost 2 bases and J lost 3, with 6 bases in between. CDR1 and CDR2 (germline): MNHEY, SMNVEV (reference sequence). This CDR3 is built from 13 residues.

The table lists this clone with a count of one. The chain couples TRBV28 to TRBJ1-6; 7 bases line up with TRBD1. V shed 2 bases and J 7 bases; nucleotides not matched to a gene: 5. The CDR3 has 15 residues. Germline V gives CDR1 MDHEN, CDR2 SYDVKM. The CDR3 nucleotides read TGTGCCAGCAGTTTACCTGGACAGGTGAATTCACCCCTCCACTTT. Residues: CASSLPGQVNSPLHF.

The rearrangement uses TRBV5-1 and TRBJ2-3, with D hard to call. This CDR3 has 12 amino acids. Germline V gene sequence: CDR1 SGHRS, CDR2 YFSETQ. The ends were cut back, 2 bases at V and 4 bases at J, with 5 bases in the middle. CDR3 in amino acids: CASSFSPDTQYF. In DNA form, the CDR3 reads TGCGCCAGCAGCTTCAGTCCAGATACGCAGTATTTT.